Below are 25 T cell receptor beta chains sequenced from a single sample in a study of cytomegalovirus exposure and HLA in healthy donors (TCRdb year 2017). Library method: the immunoSEQ multiplex PCR assay. For the multiplex PCR, a mixture combining 60 forward primers for TCR Vbeta segments and 13 reverse primers for TCR Jbeta segments was used. This is the immuneACCESS table as TCRdb keeps it, with only in-frame sequences that have V and J called. A part of the clones is gone; compared with another copy, unresolved V genes explain less than half, and the rest is unexplained. The sample table contains fewer than 120,000 clones; only one count was recorded for over 60% of them. The ten largest clonotypes hold 13% of the sample. Sequencing was carried out using PBMCs. The origin of the receptors is a young man in good health and CMV-seropositive.

The chain uses TRBV10-3 and TRBJ2-2; 9 bases are shared with TRBD1. With V trimmed by 6 bases and J by 2 bases, 4 bases remained unmatched. The CDR3 has 15 residues. Per germline, CDR1 ENHRY and CDR2 SYGVKD. The CDR3 here is CAIRDTGGNTGELFF. CDR3 DNA: TGTGCCATCAGAGATACAGGGGGCAACACCGGGGAGCTGTTTTTT.

The CDR3 sequence is CASSWQETASGQPQHF. As DNA, the CDR3 is TGTGCCAGCAGTTGGCAGGAGACAGCGAGTGGCCAGCCCCAGCATTTT. The chain uses TRBV28 and TRBJ1-5; TRBD1 might be the D (5 bases). Germline V gene sequence: CDR1 MDHEN, CDR2 SYDVKM. Trimming took 4 bases from V and 7 from J, leaving 20 bases between them. The CDR3 has 16 amino acids.

This clone was seen only once. V usage is TRBV27 and J usage is TRBJ2-2; 11 nucleotides align to TRBD2. The germline CDR1 and CDR2 sequences are MNHEY and SMNVEV (reference sequence). Trimming at V came to 5 bases and at J to 2 bases, leaving 4 bases not matched to a gene. There are 16 residues in the CDR3. The CDR3 sequence is CASSPTSGANTGELFF. CDR3 coding DNA: TGTGCCAGCAGTCCGACTAGCGGGGCAAACACCGGGGAGCTGTTTTTT.

The rearrangement uses TRBV30 and TRBJ1-4, with a possible D match to TRBD1 (5 bases). Trimming shortened V by 5 bases and J by 12 bases, and 16 bases separated the two germline ends. The CDR3 contains 12 residues. Germline assignment: CDR1 GTSNPN and CDR2 SVGIG (reference sequence). The chain's CDR3 is CAWAVDATELFF. The CDR3 region has the DNA TGTGCCTGGGCCGTCGACGCGACAGAACTGTTTTTT. Supplemented by reference TRBV30 and TRBJ1-4, the full variable domain reads SQTIHQWPATLVQPVGSPLSLECTVEGTSNPNLYWYRQAAGRGLQLLFYSVGIGQISSEVPQNLSASRPQDRQFILSSKKLLLSDSGFYLCAWAVDATELFFGSGTQLSVL.

The V call is TRBV27, the J call TRBJ2-1; 8 nucleotides agree with TRBD2. This CDR3 spans 14 amino acids. CDR1 and CDR2 (germline): MNHEY, SMNVEV (reference sequence). V lost 5 bases, J lost 6 bases, and 6 bases stayed unmatched. CDR3 loop: CASSLGLVFNEQFF. CDR3 sequence (DNA): TGTGCCAGCAGTCTGGGACTAGTCTTCAATGAGCAGTTCTTC.

This chain uses TRBV28 with TRBJ2-6, with 7 bases fitting TRBD1. This CDR3 region has 13 residues. After removal of 9 bases from V and 11 bases from J, the junction contained 10 bases not matched to a gene. Germline V gene lookup returns CDR1 MDHEN and CDR2 SYDVKM. The CDR3 region has the DNA TGTGCCAGTTCAAGGGGGCAGCAGGACGTCCTGACTTTC. As protein: CASSRGQQDVLTF. Full variable domain (outside the CDR3, taken from reference TRBV28 and TRBJ2-6): DVKVTQSSRYLVKRTGEKVFLECVQDMDHENMFWYRQDPGLGLRLIYFSYDVKMKEKGDIPEGYSVSREKKERFSLILESASTNQTSMYLCASSRGQQDVLTFGAGSRLTVL.

The chain uses TRBV7-2 and TRBJ1-2, with 10 bases matching TRBD1. V lost 5 bases and J lost 3; bases outside the gene matches: 3. The CDR3 is 14 amino acids. Germline CDR1 reads SGHTA; CDR2 reads FQGNSA. In DNA form, the CDR3 reads TGTGCCAGCAGCCCTGGACAGGGGGACTATGGCTACACCTTC. Amino acid sequence: CASSPGQGDYGYTF. The whole variable domain, filled in from reference TRBV7-2 and TRBJ1-2, reads GAGVSQSPSNKVTEKGKDVELRCDPISGHTALYWYRQSLGQGLEFLIYFQGNSAPDKSGLPSDRFSAERTGGSVSTLTIQRTQQEDSAVYLCASSPGQGDYGYTFGSGTRLTVV.

The V gene is TRBV7-2, the J gene TRBJ2-1, with D possibly TRBD2 on 7 matching bases. Germline CDR1 SGHTA, CDR2 FQGNSA. This CDR3 contains 14 residues. Trimming pared 5 bases from V and 9 bases from J, leaving 17 bases between. CDR3 in amino acids: CASSPEGGRLEQFF. The CDR3 coding sequence is TGTGCCAGCAGCCCGGAGGGGGGGCGCCTTGAGCAGTTCTTC. Together with reference TRBV7-2 and TRBJ2-1, the CDR3 gives the full variable domain: GAGVSQSPSNKVTEKGKDVELRCDPISGHTALYWYRQSLGQGLEFLIYFQGNSAPDKSGLPSDRFSAERTGGSVSTLTIQRTQQEDSAVYLCASSPEGGRLEQFFGPGTRLTVL.

This clone was seen a few times. This chain links TRBV28 with TRBJ2-7; 7 nucleotides agree with TRBD1. V gave up 6 bases and J gave up 2 bases; unmatched junction bases: 4. This CDR3 has 13 residues. Germline CDR1 and CDR2: MDHEN and SYDVKM. The CDR3 spells CASRGQSAYEQYF. For the CDR3, the DNA is TGTGCCAGCAGGGGACAGTCAGCCTACGAGCAGTACTTC.

The chain joins TRBV19 to TRBJ1-1, with a weak D call TRBD1 (5 bases). CDR1 is LNHDA and CDR2 is SQIVND in the germline V gene (reference sequence). This CDR3 contains 15 residues. Trimming removed 7 bases from V and 0 bases from J, with 15 bases in between. This chain's CDR3 is CASTPTDSLNTEAFF. The CDR3 DNA is TGTGCCAGTACCCCAACAGACAGCTTGAACACTGAAGCTTTCTTT.

The chain is built from TRBV7-6 and TRBJ2-3, with 10 bases lining up with TRBD2. The CDR3 covers 18 residues. The trim removed 2 bases at V and 2 bases at J, leaving 10 bases unmatched. The V gene's germline CDR1 is SGHVS and CDR2 FNYEAQ. The CDR3: CASSLKWTSGMFTDTQYF. CDR3 sequence (DNA): TGTGCCAGCAGCTTAAAATGGACTAGCGGTATGTTCACAGATACGCAGTATTTT.

The chain uses TRBV7-2 and TRBJ2-3, with 8 bases identical to TRBD2. Per germline, CDR1 SGHTA and CDR2 FQGNSA. J was trimmed by 2 bases and V by 5 bases; bases with no gene match: 12. The CDR3 has 17 amino acids. The CDR3 DNA reads TGTGCCAGCAGCCTCCAAGGGGCGGGGGGCTCCACAGATACGCAGTATTTT. This codes for CASSLQGAGGSTDTQYF.

This clone has just a few counts. The chain has TRBV5-6 and TRBJ1-1; 7 bases match TRBD1. Losses at the gene ends were 4 bases for V and 7 bases for J; bases not matched to a gene: 7. The germline gives CDR1 SGHDT, CDR2 YYEEEE. The CDR3 extends over 13 amino acids. The CDR3 region is CASSLRRGLEAFF. The CDR3 coding sequence is TGTGCCAGCAGCCTCCGAAGGGGGCTTGAAGCTTTCTTT.

This clone was counted between two and nine times. The rearrangement joins TRBV4-1 to TRBJ2-7; a possible D gene is TRBD1 (5 bases). The CDR3 runs 17 residues. Germline CDR1 and CDR2: MGHRA and YSYEKL. V was shortened by 0 bases and J by 5 bases, with 20 bases between the two germline ends. The CDR3 DNA reads as TGCGCCAGCAGCCAAGAACTCCCCGGACACAAAAGCCACGAGCAGTACTTC. This codes for CASSQELPGHKSHEQYF.

This clone was counted only a few times. Written as DNA, the CDR3 is TGTGCCAGCACCATCGGGGAAAAACTGTTTTTT. Translated: CASTIGEKLFF. The chain carries TRBV19 and TRBJ1-4; D call uncertain. Between the trimmed V and J ends, which lost 9 bases and 8 bases, there was a span of 10 bases. Germline CDR1 and CDR2: LNHDA and SQIVND (reference sequence). This CDR3 region has 11 residues.

This chain connects TRBV27 to TRBJ2-1, with 8 bases aligning to TRBD2. Germline CDR1 and CDR2: MNHEY and SMNVEV (reference sequence). Trimming removed 0 bases from V and 6 bases from J; junction bases left unmatched: 7. The CDR3 is 16 amino acids. The CDR3 loop is CASSLSRAGGPNEQFF. Here the CDR3 DNA reads TGTGCCAGCAGTTTATCTCGCGCGGGGGGCCCCAATGAGCAGTTCTTC.

A word on this clone: At one end, the junction sequence differs from germline, possibly due to a read error. The chain is built from TRBV28 and TRBJ1-2; possible D gene TRBD1, 5 bases. This CDR3 is 14 amino acids long. Germline V gives CDR1 MDHEN, CDR2 SYDVKM. CDR3 residues: CASTLWGGNYGYTF. Here the CDR3 DNA reads TGTGCCAGCACTTTATGGGGGGGTAACTATGGCTACACCTTC.

The chain uses TRBV5-6 and TRBJ1-3; 10 bases align to TRBD1. Trimming cost V 4 bases and J 4 bases; bases outside gene matches: 8. From germline, CDR1 is SGHDT and CDR2 YYEEEE. The CDR3 totals 16 residues. The CDR3 region is CASSKDRGLSGNTIYF. The CDR3 DNA follows: TGTGCCAGCAGCAAAGACAGGGGGCTATCGGGAAACACCATATATTTT.

A few counts support this clone. The V call is TRBV6-5, the J call TRBJ2-2, with a possible D match to TRBD2 (6 bases). With 2 bases removed from V and 0 bases from J, the gap between germline ends came to 10 bases. The CDR3 loop spans 16 amino acids. The germline gives CDR1 MNHEY, CDR2 SVGAGI. The chain's CDR3 is CASSYREYPNTGELFF. The CDR3 DNA follows: TGTGCCAGCAGTTACCGGGAGTACCCGAACACCGGGGAGCTGTTTTTT.

The chain has TRBV5-1 and TRBJ2-7; D might be TRBD2 (5 bases). Trimming took 4 bases from V and 2 from J, leaving 16 bases between them. CDR3 length equals 15 residues. CDR1 and CDR2 from the germline V gene are SGHRS and YFSETQ. CDR3 loop: CASSDSLTRAYEQYF. CDR3 DNA: TGCGCCAGCAGCGACTCGCTAACTAGGGCCTACGAGCAGTACTTC. Full variable domain (rest looked up from reference TRBV5-1 and TRBJ2-7): KAGVTQTPRYLIKTRGQQVTLSCSPISGHRSVSWYQQTPGQGLQFLFEYFSETQRNKGNFPGRFSGRQFSNSRSEMNVSTLELGDSALYLCASSDSLTRAYEQYFGPGTRLTVT.

The rearrangement joins TRBV30 to TRBJ1-5; D possibly corresponds to TRBD1 (6 bases). Trimming removed 0 bases at V and 6 bases at J, with 12 bases between. The CDR3 sequence is 14 residues long. CDR1 and CDR2 from the germline V gene are GTSNPN and SVGIG (reference sequence). Here the CDR3 reads CAWSVGGLGQPQHF. For the CDR3, the DNA is TGTGCCTGGAGTGTCGGGGGGCTCGGTCAGCCCCAGCATTTT.

This clone was detected only a few times. The CDR3 nucleotides are TGTGCCAGCAGCTTAGAAAGGTTGCTAGCGGGGAGGGAGCAGTTCTTC. It is translated as CASSLERLLAGREQFF. The V and J genes are TRBV7-2 and TRBJ2-1, with 9 bases lining up with TRBD2. The CDR3 is 16 residues long. CDR1 and CDR2 (germline): SGHTA, FQGNSA. V shed 1 base, J shed 10 bases, and the junction held 11 bases outside the gene matches.

This clone was counted only a few times. CDR3 nucleotide sequence: TGTGCCAGCAACCCTGGGACAGGGTTATATGGCTACACCTTC. Its translation is CASNPGTGLYGYTF. The J gene is TRBJ1-2, the V gene TRBV9; 9 bases are a match to TRBD1. V was pared by 6 bases and J by 5 bases, with 8 bases of the junction left unmatched. The CDR3 spans 14 residues. The germline CDR1 and CDR2 sequences are SGDLS and YYNGEE.

This clone was counted a few times. V usage is TRBV28 and J usage is TRBJ2-2; unclear D gene. The V gene lost 10 bases and the J gene lost 6 bases, with 6 bases spanning the gap. Germline-derived CDR1 and CDR2 are MDHEN and SYDVKM. CDR3 size: 10 residues. The CDR3 DNA reads TGTGCCACCCTTTCCGGGGAGCTGTTTTTT. This gives the protein CATLSGELFF.

The genes are TRBV7-2 and TRBJ2-7; D possibly corresponds to TRBD1 (6 bases). Germline V gives CDR1 SGHTA, CDR2 FQGNSA. Trimming cost V 3 bases and J 1 base, with 10 bases left between them. The CDR3 length is 14 residues. The CDR3, as DNA: TGTGCCAGCAGCTTTCCGGACAGTTCCTACGAGCAGTACTTC. Its protein is CASSFPDSSYEQYF.